This T cell receptor (beta chain) was profiled in a study of T cells after yellow fever vaccination. V shed 4 bases and J shed 3 bases, with 11 bases lying between them. There are 14 residues in the CDR3. The germline V gene encodes CDR1 KGHSH and CDR2 LQKENI. TCRdb independently ran MiXCR on the 5' RACE reads; one entry per CDR3 protein. Of approximately 300,000 distinct CDR3 sequences listed, over 8.5% are singletons. This clonotype occurred many times. The specimen comprised CD4+ T cells sorted from PBMCs, sampled 45 days after the yellow fever booster vaccination. The clonotype was recovered from a young man who received the YFV17D yellow fever vaccine. The chain uses TRBV18 and TRBJ2-3; D possibly matches TRBD1 or TRBD2 (5 bases each). The CDR3 DNA is TGTGCCAGCTCACGCCTGGGGGAAACAGATACGCAGTATTTT. It codes for CASSRLGETDTQYF.